These T cell receptor beta chains were read from a single sample in a study of identical twins. MiXCR, applied by TCRdb to the 5' RACE reads, yields one record per CDR3 protein. In the table there are roughly 1,500,000 distinct CDR3 sequences, less than 40% of which are singletons. Sequencing was performed on cord blood. The receptors were sampled from a newborn girl in good health. CDR3s include the opening cysteine and the closing phenylalanine or tryptophan. Each record gives: J gene, V gene, clone size, D gene, CDR3 protein, CDR3 DNA. D genes are given only for firm matches. Clone sizes are given selectively: once, few, many, or a class where the clone is expanded.

TRBJ2-7 | TRBV20-1 | few | TRBD2 | CSARPPGLAVSYEQYF | TGCAGTGCTAGACCACCGGGACTAGCGGTCTCCTACGAGCAGTACTTC
TRBJ1-2 | TRBV2 | - | - | CASSERRVASYGYTF | TGTGCCAGCAGCGAAAGGAGAGTTGCATCCTATGGCTACACCTTC
TRBJ2-7 | TRBV2 | - | - | CASSSQGRGYNEQYF | TGTGCCAGCAGCTCACAGGGTCGGGGGTACAATGAGCAGTACTTC
TRBJ2-3 | TRBV27 | - | - | CASSLSSEARPSTDTQYF | TGTGCCAGCAGTTTATCTTCCGAGGCTCGACCTAGCACAGATACGCAGTATTTT
TRBJ2-1 | TRBV21-1 | - | - | CASSKSDGAYNEQFF | TGTGCCAGCAGCAAATCAGACGGAGCCTACAATGAGCAGTTCTTC
TRBJ2-6 | TRBV24-1 | few | - | CATSDLRDGSGANVLTF | TGTGCCACCAGTGATTTGAGGGACGGCTCTGGGGCCAACGTCCTGACTTTC
TRBJ1-4 | TRBV6-1 | - | - | CAGTMTGVNEKLFF | TGTGCCGGCACTATGACAGGCGTTAATGAAAAACTGTTTTTT
TRBJ2-1 | TRBV27 | - | - | CASSFGGRLRNEQFF | TGTGCCAGCAGTTTTGGAGGTCGGCTGAGGAATGAGCAGTTCTTC
TRBJ2-4 | TRBV12-3/TRBV12-4 | few | TRBD1 | CASSFSVGQGWREQYF | TGTGCCAGCAGTTTTTCCGTGGGACAGGGGTGGAGGGAGCAGTACTTC
TRBJ1-1 | TRBV7-2 | few | - | CASSLPSSAEAFF | TGTGCCAGCAGCTTACCCAGTAGCGCTGAAGCTTTCTTT
TRBJ1-1 | TRBV12-3/TRBV12-4 | - | - | CASSALLPRTEAFF | TGTGCCAGCAGTGCACTCCTACCGAGGACTGAAGCTTTCTTT
TRBJ2-5 | TRBV10-3 | few | - | CAIGDSPAVYF | TGTGCCATCGGAGACAGTCCGGCGGTGTACTTC
TRBJ2-2 | TRBV6-6 | - | - | CASSYSRGRGTGELFF | TGTGCCAGCAGTTACTCGAGGGGTAGGGGGACCGGGGAGCTGTTTTTT
TRBJ2-1 | TRBV3-1 | few | - | CASSQGRGGEQFF | TGTGCCAGCAGCCAGGGCCGAGGGGGTGAGCAGTTCTTC
TRBJ1-5 | TRBV2 | few | TRBD1 | CASSEGGRDRDPPKHF | TGTGCCAGCAGTGAAGGGGGCCGGGACAGGGACCCCCCGAAGCATTTT
TRBJ1-5 | TRBV20-1 | - | - | CSASHREWGNQPQHF | TGCAGTGCTAGTCACAGGGAGTGGGGCAATCAGCCCCAGCATTTT
TRBJ2-3 | TRBV4-2 | - | TRBD2 | CASSPLPTSGRAKDTQYF | TGTGCCAGCAGCCCCCTCCCTACTAGCGGGAGGGCCAAAGATACGCAGTATTTT
TRBJ2-1 | TRBV5-1 | few | TRBD2 | CASSLGVAGDPYNEQFF | TGCGCCAGCAGCTTGGGGGTAGCGGGGGACCCCTACAATGAGCAGTTCTTC
TRBJ2-3 | TRBV25-1 | few | - | CASSEYFGGSTDTQYF | TGTGCCAGCAGTGAATATTTTGGGGGAAGCACAGATACGCAGTATTTT